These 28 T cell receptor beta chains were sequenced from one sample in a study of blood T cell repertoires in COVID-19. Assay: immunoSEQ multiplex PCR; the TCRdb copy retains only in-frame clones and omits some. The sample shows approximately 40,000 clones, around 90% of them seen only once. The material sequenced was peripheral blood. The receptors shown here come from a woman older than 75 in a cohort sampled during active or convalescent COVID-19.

Here the CDR3 reads CASSSLAGVGNEQFF. The DNA for the CDR3 is TGTGCCAGCAGCTCGCTAGCGGGAGTGGGCAATGAGCAGTTCTTC. The chain combines TRBV11-2 with TRBJ2-1; 10 nucleotides line up with TRBD2. CDR1 and CDR2 (germline): SGHAT, FQNNGV. This CDR3 is 15 amino acids long. Trimming at V came to 4 bases and at J to 6 bases, leaving 6 bases not matched to a gene.

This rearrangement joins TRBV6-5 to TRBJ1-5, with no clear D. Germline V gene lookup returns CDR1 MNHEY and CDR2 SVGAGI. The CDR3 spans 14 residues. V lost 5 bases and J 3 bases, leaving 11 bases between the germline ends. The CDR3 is CASSSGRNNQPQHF. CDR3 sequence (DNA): TGTGCCAGCAGTAGCGGACGGAACAATCAGCCCCAGCATTTT.

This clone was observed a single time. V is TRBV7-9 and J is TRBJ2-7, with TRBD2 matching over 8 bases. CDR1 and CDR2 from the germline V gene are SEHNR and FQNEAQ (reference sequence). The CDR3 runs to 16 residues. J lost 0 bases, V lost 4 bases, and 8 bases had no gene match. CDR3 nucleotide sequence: TGTGCCAGCAGCTCGCGCCGTAGCGGGAACTCCTACGAGCAGTACTTC. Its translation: CASSSRRSGNSYEQYF. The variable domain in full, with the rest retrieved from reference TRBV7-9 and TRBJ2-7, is DTGVSQNPRHKITKRGQNVTFRCDPISEHNRLYWYRQTLGQGPEFLTYFQNEAQLEKSRLLSDRFSAERPKGSFSTLEIQRTEQGDSAMYLCASSSRRSGNSYEQYFGPGTRLTVT.

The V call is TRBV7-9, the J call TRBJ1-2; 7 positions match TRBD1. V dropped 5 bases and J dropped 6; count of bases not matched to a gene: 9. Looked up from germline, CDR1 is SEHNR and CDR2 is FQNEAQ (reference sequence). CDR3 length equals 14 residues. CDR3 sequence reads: CASSRQGWGDGYTF. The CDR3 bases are TGTGCCAGCAGCAGACAGGGTTGGGGGGATGGCTACACCTTC. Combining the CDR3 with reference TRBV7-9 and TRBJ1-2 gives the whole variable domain DTGVSQNPRHKITKRGQNVTFRCDPISEHNRLYWYRQTLGQGPEFLTYFQNEAQLEKSRLLSDRFSAERPKGSFSTLEIQRTEQGDSAMYLCASSRQGWGDGYTFGSGTRLTVV.

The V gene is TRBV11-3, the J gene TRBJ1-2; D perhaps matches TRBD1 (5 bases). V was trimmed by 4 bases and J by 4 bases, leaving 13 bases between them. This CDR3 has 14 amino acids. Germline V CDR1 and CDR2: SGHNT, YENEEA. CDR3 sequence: CASSSFGRGYGYTF. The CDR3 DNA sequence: TGTGCCAGCAGCTCCTTTGGGAGGGGCTATGGCTACACCTTC.

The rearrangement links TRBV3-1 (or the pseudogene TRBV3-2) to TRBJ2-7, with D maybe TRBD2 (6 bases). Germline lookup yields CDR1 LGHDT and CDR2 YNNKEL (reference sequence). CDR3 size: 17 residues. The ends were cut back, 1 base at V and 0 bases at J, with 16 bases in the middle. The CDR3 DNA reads TGTGCCAGCAGCCAAGTTCCTAGGGCTAGCGTCTCCTACGAGCAGTACTTC. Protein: CASSQVPRASVSYEQYF.

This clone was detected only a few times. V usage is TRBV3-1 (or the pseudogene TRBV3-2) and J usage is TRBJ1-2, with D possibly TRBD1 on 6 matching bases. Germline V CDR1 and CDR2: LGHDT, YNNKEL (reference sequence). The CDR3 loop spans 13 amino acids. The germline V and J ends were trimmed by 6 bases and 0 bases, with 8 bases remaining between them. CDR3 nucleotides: TGTGCCAGCAGTGGACAGTCTAACTATGGCTACACCTTC. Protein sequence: CASSGQSNYGYTF.

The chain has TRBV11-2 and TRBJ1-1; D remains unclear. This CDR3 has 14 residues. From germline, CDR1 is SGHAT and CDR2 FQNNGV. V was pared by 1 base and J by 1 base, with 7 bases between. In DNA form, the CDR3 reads TGTGCCAGCAGCTTAGCGGGATCGAACACTGAAGCTTTCTTT. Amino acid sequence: CASSLAGSNTEAFF.

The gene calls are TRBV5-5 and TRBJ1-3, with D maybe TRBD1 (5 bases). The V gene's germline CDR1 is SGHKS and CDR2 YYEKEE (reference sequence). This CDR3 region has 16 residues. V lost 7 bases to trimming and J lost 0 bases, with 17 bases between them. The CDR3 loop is CASGLHGGDSGNTIYF. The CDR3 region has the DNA TGTGCCAGCGGACTACACGGGGGGGACTCTGGAAACACCATATATTTT.

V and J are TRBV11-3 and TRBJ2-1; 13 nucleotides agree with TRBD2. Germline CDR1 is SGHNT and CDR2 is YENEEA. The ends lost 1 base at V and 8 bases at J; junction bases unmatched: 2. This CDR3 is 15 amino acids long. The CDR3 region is CASSLGTSGSDEQFF. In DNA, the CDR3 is TGTGCCAGCAGCTTAGGGACTAGCGGGAGCGATGAGCAGTTCTTC.

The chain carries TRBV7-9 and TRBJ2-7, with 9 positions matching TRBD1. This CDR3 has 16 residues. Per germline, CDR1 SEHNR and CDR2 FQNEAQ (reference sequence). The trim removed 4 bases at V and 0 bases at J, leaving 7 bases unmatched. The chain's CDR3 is CASSSTGGKSSYEQYF. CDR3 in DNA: TGTGCCAGCAGCTCAACAGGGGGCAAGAGCTCCTACGAGCAGTACTTC.

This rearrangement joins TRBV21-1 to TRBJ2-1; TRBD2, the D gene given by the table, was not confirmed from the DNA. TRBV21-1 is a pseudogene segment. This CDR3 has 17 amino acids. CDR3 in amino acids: CASSKQRRETSYNEQFF. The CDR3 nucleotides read TGTGCCAGCAGCAAACAGCGGCGGGAGACCTCCTACAATGAGCAGTTCTTC.

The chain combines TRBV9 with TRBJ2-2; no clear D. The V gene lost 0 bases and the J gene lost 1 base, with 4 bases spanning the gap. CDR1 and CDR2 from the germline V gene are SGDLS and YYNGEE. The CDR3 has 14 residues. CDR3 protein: CASSVAGNTGELFF. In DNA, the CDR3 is TGTGCCAGCAGCGTAGCGGGGAACACCGGGGAGCTGTTTTTT.

CDR3 amino acids: CASSVGRRQGVAHQPQHF. The CDR3 nucleotides read TGTGCCAGCAGCGTAGGGCGACGGCAGGGGGTAGCCCATCAGCCCCAGCATTTT. The J gene is TRBJ1-5, the V gene TRBV9, with 7 bases fitting TRBD1. The CDR3 has 18 amino acids. V was clipped by 0 bases and J by 5 bases; unmatched bases: 14. CDR1 and CDR2 from the germline V gene are SGDLS and YYNGEE.

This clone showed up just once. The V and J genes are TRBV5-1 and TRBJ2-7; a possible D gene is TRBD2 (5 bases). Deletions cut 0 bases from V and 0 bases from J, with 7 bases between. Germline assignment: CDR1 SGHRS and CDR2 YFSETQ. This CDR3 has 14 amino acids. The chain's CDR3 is CASSLAGNSYEQYF. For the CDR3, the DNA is TGCGCCAGCAGCTTGGCCGGGAACTCCTACGAGCAGTACTTC.

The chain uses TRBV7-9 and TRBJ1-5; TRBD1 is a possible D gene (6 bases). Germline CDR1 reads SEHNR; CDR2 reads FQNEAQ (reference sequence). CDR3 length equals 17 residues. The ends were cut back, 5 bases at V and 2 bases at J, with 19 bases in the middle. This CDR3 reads CASSGEGDFVRNQPQHF. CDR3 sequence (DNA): TGTGCCAGCAGCGGGGAGGGGGATTTCGTCCGCAATCAGCCCCAGCATTTT.

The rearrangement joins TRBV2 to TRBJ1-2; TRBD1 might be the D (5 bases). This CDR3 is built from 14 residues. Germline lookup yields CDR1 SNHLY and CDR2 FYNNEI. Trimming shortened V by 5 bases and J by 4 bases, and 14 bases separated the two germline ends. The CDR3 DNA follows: TGTGCCAGCAGTCGGGGGGACCTCCTCTATGGCTACACCTTC. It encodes CASSRGDLLYGYTF.

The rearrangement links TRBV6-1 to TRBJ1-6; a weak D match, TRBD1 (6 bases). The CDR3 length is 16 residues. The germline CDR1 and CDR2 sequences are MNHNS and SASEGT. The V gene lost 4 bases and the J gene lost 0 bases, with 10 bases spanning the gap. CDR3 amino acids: CASSGGRGSYNSPLHF. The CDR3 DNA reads TGTGCCAGCAGTGGTGGCAGGGGCTCCTATAATTCACCCCTCCACTTT.

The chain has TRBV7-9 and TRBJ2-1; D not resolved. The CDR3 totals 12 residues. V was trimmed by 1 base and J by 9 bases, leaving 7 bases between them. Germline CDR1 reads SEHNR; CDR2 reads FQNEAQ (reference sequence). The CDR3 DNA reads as TGTGCCAGCAGCTTAGTGTTGAGTGAGCAGTTCTTC. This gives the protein CASSLVLSEQFF.

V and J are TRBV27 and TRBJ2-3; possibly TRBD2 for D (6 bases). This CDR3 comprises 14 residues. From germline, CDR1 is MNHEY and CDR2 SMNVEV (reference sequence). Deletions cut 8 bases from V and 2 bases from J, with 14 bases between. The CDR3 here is CASGGTFHTDTQYF. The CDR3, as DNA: TGTGCCAGCGGCGGGACTTTTCACACAGATACGCAGTATTTT.

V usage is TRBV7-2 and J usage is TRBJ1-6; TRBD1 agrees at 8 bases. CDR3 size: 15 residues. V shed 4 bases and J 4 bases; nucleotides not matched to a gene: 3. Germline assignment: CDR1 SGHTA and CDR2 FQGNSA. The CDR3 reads CASSWDRLYNSPLHF. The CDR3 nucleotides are TGTGCCAGCAGCTGGGACAGGCTGTATAATTCACCCCTCCACTTT.

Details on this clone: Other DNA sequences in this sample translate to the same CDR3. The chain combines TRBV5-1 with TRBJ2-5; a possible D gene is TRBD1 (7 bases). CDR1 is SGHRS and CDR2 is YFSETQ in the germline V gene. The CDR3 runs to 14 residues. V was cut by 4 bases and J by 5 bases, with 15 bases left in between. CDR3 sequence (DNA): TGCGCCAGCAGCCTAAGGGCAGGGGGGGAGACCCAGTACTTC. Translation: CASSLRAGGETQYF.

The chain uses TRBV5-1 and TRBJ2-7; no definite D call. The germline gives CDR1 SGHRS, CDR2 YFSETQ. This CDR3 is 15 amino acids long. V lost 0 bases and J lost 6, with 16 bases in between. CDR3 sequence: CASSLAEAPPGEQYF. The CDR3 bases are TGCGCCAGCAGCTTGGCCGAGGCCCCTCCCGGCGAGCAGTACTTC.

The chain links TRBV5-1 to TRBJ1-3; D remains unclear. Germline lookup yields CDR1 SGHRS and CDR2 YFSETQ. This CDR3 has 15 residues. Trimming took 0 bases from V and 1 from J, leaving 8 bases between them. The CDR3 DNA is TGCGCCAGCAGCTTGGCACACATTTCTGGAAACACCATATATTTT. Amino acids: CASSLAHISGNTIYF.

The CDR3 nucleotides are TGTGCCAGCAGTTACTCGCCTAGCGGGAGAAGAGGGGAGCTGTTTTTT. Translation: CASSYSPSGRRGELFF. The gene calls are TRBV6-5 and TRBJ2-2; 10 nucleotides align to TRBD2. The V segment lost 0 bases and the J segment 8 bases; nucleotides outside the gene matches: 6. CDR1 is MNHEY and CDR2 is SVGAGI in the germline V gene. The CDR3 extends over 16 amino acids.

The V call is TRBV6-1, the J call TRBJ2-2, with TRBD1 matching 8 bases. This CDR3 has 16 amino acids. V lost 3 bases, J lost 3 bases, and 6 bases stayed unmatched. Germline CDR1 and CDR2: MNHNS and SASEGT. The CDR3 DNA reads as TGTGCCAGCAGTGACACAGGGGGACGGGACACCGGGGAGCTGTTTTTT. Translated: CASSDTGGRDTGELFF.

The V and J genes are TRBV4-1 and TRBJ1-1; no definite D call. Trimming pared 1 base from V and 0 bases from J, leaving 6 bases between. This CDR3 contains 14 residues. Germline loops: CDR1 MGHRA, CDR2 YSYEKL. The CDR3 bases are TGCGCCAGCAGCCAAGCAGGTATGAACACTGAAGCTTTCTTT. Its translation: CASSQAGMNTEAFF.

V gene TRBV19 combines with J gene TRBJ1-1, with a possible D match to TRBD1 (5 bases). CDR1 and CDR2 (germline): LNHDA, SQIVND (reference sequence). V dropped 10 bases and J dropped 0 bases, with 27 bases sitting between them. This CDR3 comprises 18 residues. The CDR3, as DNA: TGTGCCATTCACCCTTCTGGGGGGAGTCCCTTTATGAACACTGAAGCTTTCTTT. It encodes CAIHPSGGSPFMNTEAFF.